This TCR beta chain is drawn from a study of regulatory T cells in long-lasting Graves disease. Study findings and constraints: Peripheral blood alone, not thyroid tissue, underwent study. A greater number of public clonotypes (about 3,000) was shared by persistent patients than by new patients (about 960).

This clonotype was detected ten times or more. Its matching antigen is unknown. Time point indicated: newly diagnosed GD, antithyroid drugs for less than 3 months. Extracted RNA from PBMCs served as the source of the TCR library. The CDR3 is made up of 16 amino acids. Trimming at V came to 4 bases and at J to 5 bases, leaving 8 bases not matched to a gene. CDR1 LGHDT and CDR2 YNNKEL come from the germline V gene (reference sequence). iRepertoire HTBI primers and Arm-PCR of CDR3 regions built TCR beta libraries. MiXCR was run by TCRdb on the multiplex PCR reads, yielding one entry per CDR3 protein. The table has under 300,000 distinct CDR3 sequences, around 20% seen once.

Sequenced material: peripheral blood mononuclear cells (PBMCs), taken at new diagnosis, from a patient treated with antithyroid drugs. This receptor was taken from a female donor with Graves disease. The rearrangement uses TRBV3-1 and TRBJ1-6; 7 nucleotides line up with TRBD1. CDR3 loop: CASSPWDSGNNSPLHF. In nucleotides, the CDR3 is TGTGCCAGCAGCCCCTGGGACAGCGGAAATAATTCACCCCTCCACTTT.